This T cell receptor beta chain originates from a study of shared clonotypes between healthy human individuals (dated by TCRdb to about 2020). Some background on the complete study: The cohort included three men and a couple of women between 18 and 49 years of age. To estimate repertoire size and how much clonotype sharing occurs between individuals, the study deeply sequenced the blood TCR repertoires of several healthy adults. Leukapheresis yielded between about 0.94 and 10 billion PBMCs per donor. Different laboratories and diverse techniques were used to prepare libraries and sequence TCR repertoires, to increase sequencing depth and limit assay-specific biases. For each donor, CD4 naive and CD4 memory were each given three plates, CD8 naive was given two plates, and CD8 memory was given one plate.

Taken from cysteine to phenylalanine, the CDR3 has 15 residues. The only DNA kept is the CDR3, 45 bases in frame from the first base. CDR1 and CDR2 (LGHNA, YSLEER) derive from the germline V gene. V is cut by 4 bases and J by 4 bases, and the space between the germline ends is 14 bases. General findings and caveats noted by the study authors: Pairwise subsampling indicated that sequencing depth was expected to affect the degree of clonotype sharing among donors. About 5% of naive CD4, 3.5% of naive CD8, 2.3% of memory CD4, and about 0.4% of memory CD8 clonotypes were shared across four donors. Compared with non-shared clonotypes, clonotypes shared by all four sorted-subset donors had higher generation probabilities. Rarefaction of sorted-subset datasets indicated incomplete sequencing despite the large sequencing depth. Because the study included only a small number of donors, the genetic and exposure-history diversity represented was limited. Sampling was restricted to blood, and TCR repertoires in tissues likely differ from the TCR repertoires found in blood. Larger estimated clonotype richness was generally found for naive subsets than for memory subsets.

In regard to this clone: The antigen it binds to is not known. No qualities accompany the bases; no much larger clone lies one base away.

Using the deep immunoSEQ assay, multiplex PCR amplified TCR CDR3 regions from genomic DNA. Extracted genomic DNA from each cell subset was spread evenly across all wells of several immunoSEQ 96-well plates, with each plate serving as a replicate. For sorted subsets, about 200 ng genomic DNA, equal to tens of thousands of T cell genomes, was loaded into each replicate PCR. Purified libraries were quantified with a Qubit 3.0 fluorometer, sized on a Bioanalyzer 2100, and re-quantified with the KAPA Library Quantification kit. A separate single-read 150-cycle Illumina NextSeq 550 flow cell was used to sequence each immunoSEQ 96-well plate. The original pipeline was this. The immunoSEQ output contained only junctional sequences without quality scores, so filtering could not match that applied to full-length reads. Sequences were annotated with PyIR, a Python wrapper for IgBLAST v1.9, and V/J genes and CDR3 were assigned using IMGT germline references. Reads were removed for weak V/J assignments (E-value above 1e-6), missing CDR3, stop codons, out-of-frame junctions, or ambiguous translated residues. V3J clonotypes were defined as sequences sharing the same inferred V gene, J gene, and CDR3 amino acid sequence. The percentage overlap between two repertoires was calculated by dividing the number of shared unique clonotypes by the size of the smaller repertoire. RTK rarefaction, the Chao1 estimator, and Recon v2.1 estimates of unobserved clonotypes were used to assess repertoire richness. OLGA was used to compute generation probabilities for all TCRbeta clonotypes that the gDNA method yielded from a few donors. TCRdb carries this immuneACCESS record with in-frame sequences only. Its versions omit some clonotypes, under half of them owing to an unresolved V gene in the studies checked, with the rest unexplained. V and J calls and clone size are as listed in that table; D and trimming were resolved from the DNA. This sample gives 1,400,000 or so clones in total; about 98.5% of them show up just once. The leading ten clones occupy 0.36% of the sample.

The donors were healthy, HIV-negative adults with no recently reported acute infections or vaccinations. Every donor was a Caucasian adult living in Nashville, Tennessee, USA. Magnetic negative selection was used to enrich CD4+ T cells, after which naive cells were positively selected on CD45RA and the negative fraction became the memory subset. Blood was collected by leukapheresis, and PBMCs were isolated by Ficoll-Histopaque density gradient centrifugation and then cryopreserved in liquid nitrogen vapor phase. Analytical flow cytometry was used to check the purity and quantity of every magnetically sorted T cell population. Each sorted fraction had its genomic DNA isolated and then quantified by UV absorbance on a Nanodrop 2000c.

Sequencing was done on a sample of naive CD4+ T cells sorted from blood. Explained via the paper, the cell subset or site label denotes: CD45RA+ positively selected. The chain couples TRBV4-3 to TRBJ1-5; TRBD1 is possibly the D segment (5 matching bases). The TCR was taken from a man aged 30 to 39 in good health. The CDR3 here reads CASSRDPRGNQPQHF. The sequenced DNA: TGCGCCAGCAGCCGGGACCCGCGGGGTAATCAGCCCCAGCATTTT.